The sequence of this TCR beta chain was determined in a study of T cell repertoires in cytomegalovirus infection. Study details: As its CMV epitopes, the study selected recently identified HLA-C-restricted and well-studied HLA-B-restricted targets. Both CMV infection and a matching HLA type were indicated by public TCR beta signatures.

Using its own MiXCR run on the reads, TCRdb lists one record per CDR3 protein. The data hold around 340,000 distinct CDR3 sequences, with roughly 28% observed a single time. V shed 4 bases and J shed 8 bases, with 9 bases lying between them. Germline V gene data show CDR1 as MGHRA and CDR2 as YSYEKL. CDR3 size: 13 residues. Findings of the study overall: Individuals carrying CMV plus the relevant HLA were identified by cumulative frequency of public TCR beta families. Clonotypes of TCR beta that were HLA-C-restricted and CMV-specific dominated the ex vivo response.

Comment on this clonotype: The antigen is unknown.

Sequencing was performed on cultured PBMCs, taken from culture after CMV antigen stimulation. The chain employs TRBV4-1 and TRBJ1-6; no firm D call. This clonotype was sampled from a human donor in good health (CMV status not recorded). Some clones in this sample may be carry-over from other donors' samples. CDR3 bases: TGCGCCAGCAGCCCGGGGAAGGATTCACCCCTCCACTTT. It specifies CASSPGKDSPLHF.